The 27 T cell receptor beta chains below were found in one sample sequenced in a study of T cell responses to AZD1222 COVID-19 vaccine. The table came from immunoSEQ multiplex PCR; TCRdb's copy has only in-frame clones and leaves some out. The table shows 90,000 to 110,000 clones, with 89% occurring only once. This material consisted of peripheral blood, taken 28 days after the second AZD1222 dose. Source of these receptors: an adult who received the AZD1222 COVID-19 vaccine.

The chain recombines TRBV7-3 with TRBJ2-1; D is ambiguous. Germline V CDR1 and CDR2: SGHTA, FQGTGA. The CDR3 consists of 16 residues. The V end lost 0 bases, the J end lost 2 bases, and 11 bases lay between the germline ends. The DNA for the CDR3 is TGTGCCAGCAGCTTAACAGCCGCCCCCCCCTACAATGAGCAGTTCTTC. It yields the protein CASSLTAAPPYNEQFF.

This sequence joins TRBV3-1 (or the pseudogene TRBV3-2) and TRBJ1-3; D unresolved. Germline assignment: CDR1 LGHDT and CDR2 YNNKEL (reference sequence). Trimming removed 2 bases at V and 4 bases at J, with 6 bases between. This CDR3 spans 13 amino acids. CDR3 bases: TGTGCCAGCAGCCAACTAACGGGAAACACCATATATTTT. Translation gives CASSQLTGNTIYF.

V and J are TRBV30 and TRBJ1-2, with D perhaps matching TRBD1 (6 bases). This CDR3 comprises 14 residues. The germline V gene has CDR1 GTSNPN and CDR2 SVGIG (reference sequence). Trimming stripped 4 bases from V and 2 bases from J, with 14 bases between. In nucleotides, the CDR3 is TGTGCCTGGAACCAGTACAGGGTAAACTATGGCTACACCTTC. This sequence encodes CAWNQYRVNYGYTF.

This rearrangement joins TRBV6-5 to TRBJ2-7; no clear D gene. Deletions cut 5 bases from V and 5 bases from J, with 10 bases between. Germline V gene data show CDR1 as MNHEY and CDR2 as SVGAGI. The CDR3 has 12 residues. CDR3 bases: TGTGCCAGCAGTAACTTATACGACGAGCAGTACTTC. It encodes CASSNLYDEQYF.

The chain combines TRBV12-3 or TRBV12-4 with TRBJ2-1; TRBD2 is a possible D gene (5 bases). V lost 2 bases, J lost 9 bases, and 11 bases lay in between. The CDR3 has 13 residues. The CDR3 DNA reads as TGTGCCAGCAGTTTACGAGAGAGGGCTGAGCAGTTCTTC. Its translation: CASSLRERAEQFF.

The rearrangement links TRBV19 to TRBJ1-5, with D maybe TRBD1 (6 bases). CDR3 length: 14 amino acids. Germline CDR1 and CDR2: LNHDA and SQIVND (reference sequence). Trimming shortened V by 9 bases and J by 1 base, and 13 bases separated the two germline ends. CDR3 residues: CASKPGTSNQPQHF. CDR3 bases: TGTGCCAGCAAGCCAGGGACAAGCAATCAGCCCCAGCATTTT.

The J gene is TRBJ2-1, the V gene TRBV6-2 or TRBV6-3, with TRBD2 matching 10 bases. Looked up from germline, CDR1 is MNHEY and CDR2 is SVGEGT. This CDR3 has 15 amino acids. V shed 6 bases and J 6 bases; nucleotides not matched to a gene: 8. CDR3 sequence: CASRYLAGVVNEQFF. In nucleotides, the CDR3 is TGTGCCAGCAGGTACCTAGCGGGAGTTGTCAATGAGCAGTTCTTC.

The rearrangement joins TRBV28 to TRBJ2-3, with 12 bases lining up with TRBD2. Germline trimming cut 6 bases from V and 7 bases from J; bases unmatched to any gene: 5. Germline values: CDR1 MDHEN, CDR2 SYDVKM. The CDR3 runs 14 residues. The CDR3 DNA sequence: TGTGCCAGCAGCCTAGCGGGAGGGCATTATACGCAGTATTTT. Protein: CASSLAGGHYTQYF.

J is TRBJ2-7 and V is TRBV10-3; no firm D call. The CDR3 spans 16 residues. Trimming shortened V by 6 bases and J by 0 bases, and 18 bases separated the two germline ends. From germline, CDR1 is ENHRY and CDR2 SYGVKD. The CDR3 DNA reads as TGTGCCATCAGGTCCGGGTGGCAGTTGAGCTCCTACGAGCAGTACTTC. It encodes CAIRSGWQLSSYEQYF.

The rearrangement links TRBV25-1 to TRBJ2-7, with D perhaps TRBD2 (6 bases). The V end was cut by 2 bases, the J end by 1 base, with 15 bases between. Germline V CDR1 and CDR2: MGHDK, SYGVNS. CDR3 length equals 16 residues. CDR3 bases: TGTGCCAGCAGTGAAGTACGACTAGAAGGATCCTACGAGCAGTACTTC. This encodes CASSEVRLEGSYEQYF.

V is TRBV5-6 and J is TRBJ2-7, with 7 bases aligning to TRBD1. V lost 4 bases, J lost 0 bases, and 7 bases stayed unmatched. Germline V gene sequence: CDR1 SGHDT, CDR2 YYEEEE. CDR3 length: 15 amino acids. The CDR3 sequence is CASSRRGTSSYEQYF. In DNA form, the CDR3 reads TGTGCCAGCAGCCGCAGGGGGACGAGCTCCTACGAGCAGTACTTC.

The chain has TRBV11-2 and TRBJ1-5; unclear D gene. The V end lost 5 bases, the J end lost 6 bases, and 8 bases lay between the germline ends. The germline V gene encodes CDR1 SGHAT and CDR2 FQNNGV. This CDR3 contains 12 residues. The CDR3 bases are TGTGCCAGCAGCCACGAGTTTCAGCCCCAGCATTTT. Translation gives CASSHEFQPQHF.

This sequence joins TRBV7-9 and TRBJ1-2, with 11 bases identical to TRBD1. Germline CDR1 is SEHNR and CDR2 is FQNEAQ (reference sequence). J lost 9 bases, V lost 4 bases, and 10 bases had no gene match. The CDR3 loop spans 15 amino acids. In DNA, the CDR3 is TGTGCCAGCAGCTCCCATTGGGACAGGGGGACTCGCTACACCTTC. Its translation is CASSSHWDRGTRYTF.

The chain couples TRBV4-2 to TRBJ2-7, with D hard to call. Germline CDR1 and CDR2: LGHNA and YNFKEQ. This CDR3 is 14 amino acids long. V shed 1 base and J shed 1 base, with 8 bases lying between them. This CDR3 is CASSQAALSYEQYF. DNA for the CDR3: TGTGCCAGCAGCCAAGCCGCCCTATCCTACGAGCAGTACTTC.

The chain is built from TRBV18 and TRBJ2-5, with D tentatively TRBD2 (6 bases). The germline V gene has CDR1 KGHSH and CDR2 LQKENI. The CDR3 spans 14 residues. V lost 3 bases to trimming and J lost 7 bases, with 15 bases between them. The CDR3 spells CASSPETRSGTQYF. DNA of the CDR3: TGTGCCAGCTCACCTGAGACTAGATCGGGGACCCAGTACTTC.

The CDR3 sequence is CASSQSGSQGWTEAFF. CDR3 nucleotides: TGTGCCAGCAGCCAATCGGGGAGTCAGGGATGGACTGAAGCTTTCTTT. This chain connects TRBV16 to TRBJ1-1; D perhaps matches TRBD1 (5 bases). The CDR3 consists of 16 residues. Germline-derived CDR1 and CDR2 are KGHSY and FQNENV. V was cut by 0 bases and J by 5 bases, with 16 bases left in between.

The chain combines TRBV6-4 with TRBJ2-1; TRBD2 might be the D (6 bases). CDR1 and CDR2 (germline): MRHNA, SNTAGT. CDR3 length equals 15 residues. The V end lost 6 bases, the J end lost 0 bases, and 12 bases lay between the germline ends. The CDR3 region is CASSSGASSYNEQFF. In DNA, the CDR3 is TGTGCCAGCAGCTCGGGAGCGAGCTCCTACAATGAGCAGTTCTTC.

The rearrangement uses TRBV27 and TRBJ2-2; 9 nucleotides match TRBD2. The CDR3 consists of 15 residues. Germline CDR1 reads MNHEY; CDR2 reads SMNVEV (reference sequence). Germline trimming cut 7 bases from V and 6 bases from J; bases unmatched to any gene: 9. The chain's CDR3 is CASKGLAGVAGELFF. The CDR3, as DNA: TGTGCCAGCAAGGGGTTAGCGGGAGTTGCCGGGGAGCTGTTTTTT.

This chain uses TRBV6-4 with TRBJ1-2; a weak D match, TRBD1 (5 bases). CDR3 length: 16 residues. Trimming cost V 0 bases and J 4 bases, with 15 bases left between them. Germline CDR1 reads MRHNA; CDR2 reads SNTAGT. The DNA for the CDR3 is TGTGCCAGCAGTGACTCTACAGGCCCGAGCACCTATGGCTACACCTTC. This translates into CASSDSTGPSTYGYTF.

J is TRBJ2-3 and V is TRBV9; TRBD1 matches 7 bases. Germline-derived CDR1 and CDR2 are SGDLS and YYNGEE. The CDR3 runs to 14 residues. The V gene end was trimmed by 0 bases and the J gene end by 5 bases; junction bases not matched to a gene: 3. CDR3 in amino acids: CASSVGGGQDTQYF. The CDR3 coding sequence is TGTGCCAGCAGCGTAGGAGGGGGCCAAGATACGCAGTATTTT.

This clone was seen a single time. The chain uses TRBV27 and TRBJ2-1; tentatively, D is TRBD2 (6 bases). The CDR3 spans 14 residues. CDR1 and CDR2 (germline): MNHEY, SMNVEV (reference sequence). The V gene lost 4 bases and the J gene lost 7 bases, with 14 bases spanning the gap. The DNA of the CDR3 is TGTGCCAGCAGTTCCGGACTAACGAGGAATGAGCAGTTCTTC. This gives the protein CASSSGLTRNEQFF.

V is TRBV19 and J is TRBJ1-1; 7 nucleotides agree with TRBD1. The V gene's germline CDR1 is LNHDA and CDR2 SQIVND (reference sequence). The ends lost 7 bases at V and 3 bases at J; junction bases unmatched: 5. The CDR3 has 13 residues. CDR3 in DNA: TGTGCCAGTAACCCAGGGGGAGACACTGAAGCTTTCTTT. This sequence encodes CASNPGGDTEAFF. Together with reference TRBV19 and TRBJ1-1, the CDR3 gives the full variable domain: DGGITQSPKYLFRKEGQNVTLSCEQNLNHDAMYWYRQDPGQGLRLIYYSQIVNDFQKGDIAEGYSVSREKKESFPLTVTSAQKNPTAFYLCASNPGGDTEAFFGQGTRLTVV.

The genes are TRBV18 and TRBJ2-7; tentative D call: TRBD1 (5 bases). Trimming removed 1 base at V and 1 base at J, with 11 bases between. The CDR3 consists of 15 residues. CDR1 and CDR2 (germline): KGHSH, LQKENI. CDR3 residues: CASSPRQGSSYEQYF. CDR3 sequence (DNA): TGTGCCAGCTCACCACGGCAGGGTAGTTCCTACGAGCAGTACTTC.

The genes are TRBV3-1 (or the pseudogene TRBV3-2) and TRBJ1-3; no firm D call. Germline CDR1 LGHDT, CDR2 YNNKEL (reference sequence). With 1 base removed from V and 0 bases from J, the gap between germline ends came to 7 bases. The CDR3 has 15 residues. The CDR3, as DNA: TGTGCCAGCAGCCAAGTCCGGACCTCTGGAAACACCATATATTTT. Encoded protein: CASSQVRTSGNTIYF.

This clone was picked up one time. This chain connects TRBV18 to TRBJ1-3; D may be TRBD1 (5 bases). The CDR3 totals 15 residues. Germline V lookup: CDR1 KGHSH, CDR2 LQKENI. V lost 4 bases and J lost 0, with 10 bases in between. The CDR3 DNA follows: TGTGCCAGCTCACGGACACCCGACTCTGGAAACACCATATATTTT. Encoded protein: CASSRTPDSGNTIYF.

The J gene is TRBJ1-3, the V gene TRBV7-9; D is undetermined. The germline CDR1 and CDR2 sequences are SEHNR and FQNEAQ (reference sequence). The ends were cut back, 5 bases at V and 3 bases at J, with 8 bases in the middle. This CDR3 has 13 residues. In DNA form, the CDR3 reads TGTGCCAGCAGCCCAGGAGGTGGAAACACCATATATTTT. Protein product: CASSPGGGNTIYF.

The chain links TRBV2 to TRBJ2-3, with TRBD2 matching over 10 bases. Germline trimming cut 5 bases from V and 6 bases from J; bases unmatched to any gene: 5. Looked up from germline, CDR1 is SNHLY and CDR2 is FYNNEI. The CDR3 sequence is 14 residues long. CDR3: CASSLAGVPDTQYF. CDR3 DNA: TGTGCCAGCAGTCTAGCGGGAGTTCCTGATACGCAGTATTTT.